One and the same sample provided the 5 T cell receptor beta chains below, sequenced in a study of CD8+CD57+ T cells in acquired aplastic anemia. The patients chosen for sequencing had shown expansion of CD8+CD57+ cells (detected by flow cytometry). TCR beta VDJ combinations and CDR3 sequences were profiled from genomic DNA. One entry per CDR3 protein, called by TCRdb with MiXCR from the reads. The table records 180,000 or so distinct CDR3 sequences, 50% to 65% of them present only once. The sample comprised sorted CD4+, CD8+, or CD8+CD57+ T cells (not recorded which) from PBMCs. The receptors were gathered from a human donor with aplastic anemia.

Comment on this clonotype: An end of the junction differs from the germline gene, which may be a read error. Here the CDR3 reads CASSLGDSHEQYF. The CDR3 nucleotides read TGTGCCAGCAGCTTAGGGGACTCCCACGAGCAGTACTTC. The chain employs TRBV7-9 and TRBJ2-7; a weak D match, TRBD2 (6 bases). CDR3 size: 13 residues. Germline CDR1 reads SEHNR; CDR2 reads FQNEAQ (reference sequence).

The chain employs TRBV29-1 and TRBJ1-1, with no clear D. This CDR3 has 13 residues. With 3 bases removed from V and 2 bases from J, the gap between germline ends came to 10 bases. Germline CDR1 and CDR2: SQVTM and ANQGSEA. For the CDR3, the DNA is TGCAGCGTTGAGGCAGATTTTAACACTGAAGCTTTCTTT. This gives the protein CSVEADFNTEAFF. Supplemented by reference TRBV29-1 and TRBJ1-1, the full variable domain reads SAVISQKPSRDICQRGTSLTIQCQVDSQVTMMFWYRQQPGQSLTLIATANQGSEATYESGFVIDKFPISRPNLTFSTLTVSNMSPEDSSIYLCSVEADFNTEAFFGQGTRLTVV.

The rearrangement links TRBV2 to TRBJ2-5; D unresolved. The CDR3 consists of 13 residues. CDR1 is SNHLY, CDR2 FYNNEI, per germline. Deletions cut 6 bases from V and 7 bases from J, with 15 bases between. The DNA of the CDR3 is TGTGCCAGCAGGGACCTCGACGTGAGGACCCAGTACTTC. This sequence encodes CASRDLDVRTQYF.

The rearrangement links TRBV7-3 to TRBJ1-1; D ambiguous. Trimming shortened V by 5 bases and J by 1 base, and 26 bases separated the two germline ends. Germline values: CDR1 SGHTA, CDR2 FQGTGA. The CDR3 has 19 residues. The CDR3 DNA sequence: TGTGCCAGCAGCGCCGACCGGACGGGGTCTCTAAGAAAGAACACTGAAGCTTTCTTT. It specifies CASSADRTGSLRKNTEAFF.

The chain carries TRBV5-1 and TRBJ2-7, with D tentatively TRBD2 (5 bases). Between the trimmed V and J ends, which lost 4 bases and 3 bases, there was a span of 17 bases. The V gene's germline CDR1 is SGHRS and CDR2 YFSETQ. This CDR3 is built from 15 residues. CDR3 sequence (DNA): TGCGCCAGCAGCCCGACCGGGGTCAGCAGCTACGAGCAGTACTTC. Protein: CASSPTGVSSYEQYF.